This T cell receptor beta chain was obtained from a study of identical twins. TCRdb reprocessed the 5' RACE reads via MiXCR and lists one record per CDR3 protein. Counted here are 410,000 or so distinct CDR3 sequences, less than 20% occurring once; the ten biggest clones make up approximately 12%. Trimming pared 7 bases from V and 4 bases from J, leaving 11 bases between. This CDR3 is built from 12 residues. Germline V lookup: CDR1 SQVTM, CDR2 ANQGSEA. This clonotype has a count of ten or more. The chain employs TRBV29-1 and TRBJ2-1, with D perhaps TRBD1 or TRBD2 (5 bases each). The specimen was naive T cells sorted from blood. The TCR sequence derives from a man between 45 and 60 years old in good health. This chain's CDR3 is CSAKGPYNEQFF. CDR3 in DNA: TGCAGCGCCAAGGGACCATACAATGAGCAGTTCTTC.